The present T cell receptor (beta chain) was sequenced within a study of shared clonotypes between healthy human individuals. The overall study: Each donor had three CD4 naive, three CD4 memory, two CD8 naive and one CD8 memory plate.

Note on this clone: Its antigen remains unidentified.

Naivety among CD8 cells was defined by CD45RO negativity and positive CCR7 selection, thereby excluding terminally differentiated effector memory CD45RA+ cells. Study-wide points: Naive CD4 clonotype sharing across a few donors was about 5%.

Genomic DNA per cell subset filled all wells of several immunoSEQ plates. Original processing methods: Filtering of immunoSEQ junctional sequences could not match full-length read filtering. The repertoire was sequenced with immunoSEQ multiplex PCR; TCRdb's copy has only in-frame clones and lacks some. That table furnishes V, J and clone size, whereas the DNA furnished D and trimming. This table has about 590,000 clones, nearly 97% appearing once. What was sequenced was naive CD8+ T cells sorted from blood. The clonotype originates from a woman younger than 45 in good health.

CDR3 region: CASSEGGPLLYEQYF. The CDR3 DNA sequence: TGTGCCAGCAGTGAAGGGGGGCCTCTTCTCTACGAGCAGTACTTC. The J gene is TRBJ2-7, the V gene TRBV2; a weak D match, TRBD1 (6 bases). Looked up from germline, CDR1 is SNHLY and CDR2 is FYNNEI. The CDR3 contains 15 residues. V lost 1 base to trimming and J lost 3 bases, with 13 bases between them.